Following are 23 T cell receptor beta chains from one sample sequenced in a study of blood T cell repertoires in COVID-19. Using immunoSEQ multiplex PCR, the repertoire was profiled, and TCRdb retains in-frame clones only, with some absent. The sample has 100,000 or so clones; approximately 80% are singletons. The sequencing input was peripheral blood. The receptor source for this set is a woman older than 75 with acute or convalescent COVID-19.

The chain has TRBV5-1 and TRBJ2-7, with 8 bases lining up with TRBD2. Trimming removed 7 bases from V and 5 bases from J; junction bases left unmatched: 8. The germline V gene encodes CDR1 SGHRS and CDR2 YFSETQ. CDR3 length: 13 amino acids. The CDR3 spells CASETGLAHEQYV. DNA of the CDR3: TGCGCCAGCGAGACAGGACTAGCCCACGAGCAGTACGTC.

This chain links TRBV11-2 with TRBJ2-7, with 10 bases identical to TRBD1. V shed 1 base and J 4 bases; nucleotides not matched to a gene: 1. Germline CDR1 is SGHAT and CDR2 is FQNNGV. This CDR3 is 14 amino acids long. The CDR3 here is CASSLGTGGYEQYV. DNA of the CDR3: TGTGCCAGCAGCTTAGGGACAGGGGGTTACGAGCAGTACGTC.

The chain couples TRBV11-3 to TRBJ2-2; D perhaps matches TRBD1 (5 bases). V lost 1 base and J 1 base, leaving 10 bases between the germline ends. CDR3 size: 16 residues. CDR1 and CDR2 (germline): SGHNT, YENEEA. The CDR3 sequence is CASSLGWQGNTGELFF. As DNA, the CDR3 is TGTGCCAGCAGCTTAGGGTGGCAGGGGAACACCGGGGAGCTGTTTTTT. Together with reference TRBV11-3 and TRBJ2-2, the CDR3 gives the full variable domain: EAGVVQSPRYKIIEKKQPVAFWCNPISGHNTLYWYLQNLGQGPELLIRYENEEAVDDSQLPKDRFSAERLKGVDSTLKIQPAELGDSAVYLCASSLGWQGNTGELFFGEGSRLTVL.

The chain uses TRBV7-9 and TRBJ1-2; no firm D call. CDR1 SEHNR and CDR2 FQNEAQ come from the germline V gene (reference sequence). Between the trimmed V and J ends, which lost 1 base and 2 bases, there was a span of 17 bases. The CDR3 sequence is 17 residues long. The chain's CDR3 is CASSLVGPRGPNYGYTF. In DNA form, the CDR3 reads TGTGCCAGCAGCTTAGTCGGACCCCGAGGGCCCAACTATGGCTACACCTTC.

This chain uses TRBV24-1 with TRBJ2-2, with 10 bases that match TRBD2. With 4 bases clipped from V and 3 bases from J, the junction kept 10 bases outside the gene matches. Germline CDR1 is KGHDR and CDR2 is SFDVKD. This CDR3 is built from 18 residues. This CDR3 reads CATSDWTSGKADTGELFF. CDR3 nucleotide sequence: TGTGCCACCAGTGACTGGACTAGCGGTAAAGCGGACACCGGGGAGCTGTTTTTT.

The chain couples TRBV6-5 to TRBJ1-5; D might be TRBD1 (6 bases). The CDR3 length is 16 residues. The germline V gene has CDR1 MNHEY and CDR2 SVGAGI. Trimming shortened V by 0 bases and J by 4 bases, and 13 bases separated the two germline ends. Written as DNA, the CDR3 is TGTGCCAGCAGTTACTCAGGGCAGGGGATTAATCAGCCCCAGCATTTT. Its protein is CASSYSGQGINQPQHF.

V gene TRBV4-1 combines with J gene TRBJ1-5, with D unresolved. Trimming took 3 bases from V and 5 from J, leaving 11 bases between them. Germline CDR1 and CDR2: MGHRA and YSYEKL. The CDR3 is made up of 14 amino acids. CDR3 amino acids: CASSQQLRDQPQHF. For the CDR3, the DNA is TGCGCCAGCAGCCAGCAGCTGAGGGATCAGCCCCAGCATTTT.

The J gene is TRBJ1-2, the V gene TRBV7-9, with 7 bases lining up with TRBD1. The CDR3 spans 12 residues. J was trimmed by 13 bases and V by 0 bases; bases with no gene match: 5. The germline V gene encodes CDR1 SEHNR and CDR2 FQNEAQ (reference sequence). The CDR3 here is CASSLAGTVRTF. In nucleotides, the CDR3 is TGTGCCAGCAGCTTAGCGGGGACAGTCCGCACCTTC.

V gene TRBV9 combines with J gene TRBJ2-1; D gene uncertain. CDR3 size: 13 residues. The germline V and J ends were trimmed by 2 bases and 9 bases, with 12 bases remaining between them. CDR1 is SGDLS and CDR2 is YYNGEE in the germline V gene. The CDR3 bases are TGTGCCAGCAGCGTGGGTGTGTTAGCTGAGCAGTTCTTC. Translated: CASSVGVLAEQFF.

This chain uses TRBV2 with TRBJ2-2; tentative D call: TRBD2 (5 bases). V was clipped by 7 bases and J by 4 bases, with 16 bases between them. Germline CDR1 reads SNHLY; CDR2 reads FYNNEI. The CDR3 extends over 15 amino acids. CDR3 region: CASTTGSRSTGELFF. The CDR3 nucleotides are TGTGCCAGCACTACGGGGTCCCGGAGCACCGGGGAGCTGTTTTTT. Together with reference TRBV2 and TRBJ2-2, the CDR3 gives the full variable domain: EPEVTQTPSHQVTQMGQEVILRCVPISNHLYFYWYRQILGQKVEFLVSFYNNEISEKSEIFDDQFSVERPDGSNFTLKIRSTKLEDSAMYFCASTTGSRSTGELFFGEGSRLTVL.

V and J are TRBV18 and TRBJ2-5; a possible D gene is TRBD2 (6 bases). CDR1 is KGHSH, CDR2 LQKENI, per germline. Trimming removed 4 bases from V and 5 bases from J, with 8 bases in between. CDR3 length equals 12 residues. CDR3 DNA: TGTGCCAGCTCACGGGAGGACGAGACCCAGTACTTC. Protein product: CASSREDETQYF.

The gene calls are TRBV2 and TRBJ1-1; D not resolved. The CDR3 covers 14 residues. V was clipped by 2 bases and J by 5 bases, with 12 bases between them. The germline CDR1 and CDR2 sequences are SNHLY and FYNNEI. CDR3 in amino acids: CASSERGSGTEAFF. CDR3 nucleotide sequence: TGTGCCAGCAGTGAACGAGGGTCTGGGACTGAAGCTTTCTTT.

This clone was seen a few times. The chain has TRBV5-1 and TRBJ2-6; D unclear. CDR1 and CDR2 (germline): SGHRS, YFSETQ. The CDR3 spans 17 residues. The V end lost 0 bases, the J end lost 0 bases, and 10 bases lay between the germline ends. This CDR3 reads CASSLDSQSSGANVLTF. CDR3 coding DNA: TGCGCCAGCAGCTTGGACAGTCAGAGCTCTGGGGCCAACGTCCTGACTTTC.

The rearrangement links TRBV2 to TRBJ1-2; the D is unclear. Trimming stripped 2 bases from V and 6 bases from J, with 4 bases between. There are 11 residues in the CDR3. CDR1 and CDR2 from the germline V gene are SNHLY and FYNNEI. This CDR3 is CASSEPDGYTF. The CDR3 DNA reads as TGTGCCAGCAGTGAACCGGATGGCTACACCTTC.

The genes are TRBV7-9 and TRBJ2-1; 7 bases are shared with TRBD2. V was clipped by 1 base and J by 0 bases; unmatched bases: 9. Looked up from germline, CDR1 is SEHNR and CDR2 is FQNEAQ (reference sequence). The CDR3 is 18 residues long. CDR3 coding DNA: TGTGCCAGCAGCTTAGAGAGGGCTAGCGGACGCTCCTACAATGAGCAGTTCTTC. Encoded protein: CASSLERASGRSYNEQFF.

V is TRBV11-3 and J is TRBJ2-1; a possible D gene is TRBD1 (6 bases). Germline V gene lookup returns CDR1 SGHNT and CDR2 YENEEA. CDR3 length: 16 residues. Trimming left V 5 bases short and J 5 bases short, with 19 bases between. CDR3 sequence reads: CASSQGQTTIDNEQFF. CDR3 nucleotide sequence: TGTGCCAGCAGCCAAGGACAGACTACAATCGACAATGAGCAGTTCTTC.

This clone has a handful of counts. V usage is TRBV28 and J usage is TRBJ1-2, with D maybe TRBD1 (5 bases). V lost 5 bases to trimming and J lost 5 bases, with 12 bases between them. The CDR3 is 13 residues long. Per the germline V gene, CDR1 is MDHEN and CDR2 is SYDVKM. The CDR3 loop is CASSPPRGYGYTF. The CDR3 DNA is TGTGCCAGCAGTCCCCCCCGGGGGTATGGCTACACCTTC.

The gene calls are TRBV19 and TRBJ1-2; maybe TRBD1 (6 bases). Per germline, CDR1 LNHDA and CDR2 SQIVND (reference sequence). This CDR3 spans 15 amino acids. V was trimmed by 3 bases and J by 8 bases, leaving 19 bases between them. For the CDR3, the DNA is TGTGCCAGTAGTATTGGGGGCTCCATTCCTAGCGGCTACACCTTC. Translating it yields CASSIGGSIPSGYTF.

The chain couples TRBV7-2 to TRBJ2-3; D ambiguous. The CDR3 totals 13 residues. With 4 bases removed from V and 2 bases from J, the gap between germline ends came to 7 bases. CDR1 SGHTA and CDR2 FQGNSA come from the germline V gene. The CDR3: CASSSQATDTQYF. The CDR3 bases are TGTGCCAGCAGCTCTCAGGCCACAGATACGCAGTATTTT.

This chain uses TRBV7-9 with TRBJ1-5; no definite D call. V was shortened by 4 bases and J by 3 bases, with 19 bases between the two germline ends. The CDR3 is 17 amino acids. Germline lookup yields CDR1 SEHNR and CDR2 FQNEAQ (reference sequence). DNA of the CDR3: TGTGCCAGCAGCTCCAGCCCCAGCGACGGGTACAATCAGCCCCAGCATTTT. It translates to CASSSSPSDGYNQPQHF.

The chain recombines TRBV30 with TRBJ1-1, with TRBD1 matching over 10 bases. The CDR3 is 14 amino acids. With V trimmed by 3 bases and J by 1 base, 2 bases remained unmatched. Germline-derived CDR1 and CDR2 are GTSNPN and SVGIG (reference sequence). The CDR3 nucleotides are TGTGCCTGGAGCCGGGACAGGGGGAACACTGAAGCTTTCTTT. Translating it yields CAWSRDRGNTEAFF. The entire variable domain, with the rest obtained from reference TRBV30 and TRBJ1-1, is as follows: SQTIHQWPATLVQPVGSPLSLECTVEGTSNPNLYWYRQAAGRGLQLLFYSVGIGQISSEVPQNLSASRPQDRQFILSSKKLLLSDSGFYLCAWSRDRGNTEAFFGQGTRLTVV.

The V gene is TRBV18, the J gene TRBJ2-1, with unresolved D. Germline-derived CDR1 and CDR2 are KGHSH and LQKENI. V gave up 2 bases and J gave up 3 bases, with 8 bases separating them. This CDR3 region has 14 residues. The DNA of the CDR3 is TGTGCCAGCTCACCAGGAGTTCACTACAATGAGCAGTTCTTC. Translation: CASSPGVHYNEQFF.

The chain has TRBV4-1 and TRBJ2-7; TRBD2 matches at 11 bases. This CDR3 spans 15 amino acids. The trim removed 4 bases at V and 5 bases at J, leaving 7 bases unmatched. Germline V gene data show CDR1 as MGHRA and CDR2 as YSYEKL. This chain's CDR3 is CASSPSSGRFDEQYF. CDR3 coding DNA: TGCGCCAGCAGCCCTTCTAGCGGGAGGTTCGACGAGCAGTACTTC.